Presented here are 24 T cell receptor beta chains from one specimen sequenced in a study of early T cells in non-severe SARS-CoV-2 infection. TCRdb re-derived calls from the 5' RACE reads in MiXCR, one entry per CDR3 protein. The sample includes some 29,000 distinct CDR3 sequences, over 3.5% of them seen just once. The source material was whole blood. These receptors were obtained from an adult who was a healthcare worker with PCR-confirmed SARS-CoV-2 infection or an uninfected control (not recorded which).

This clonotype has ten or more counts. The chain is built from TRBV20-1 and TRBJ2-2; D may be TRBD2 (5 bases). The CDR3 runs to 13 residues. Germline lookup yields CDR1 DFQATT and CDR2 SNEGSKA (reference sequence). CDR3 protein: CSVRGLNTGELFF. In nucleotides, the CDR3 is TGCAGCGTCCGAGGACTGAACACCGGGGAGCTGTTTTTT.

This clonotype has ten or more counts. CDR3 loop: CSASTWKKLFF. The CDR3 DNA follows: TGCAGTGCTTCGACATGGAAAAAACTGTTTTTT. The genes are TRBV20-1 and TRBJ1-4; no definite D call. Trimming shortened V by 5 bases and J by 9 bases, and 10 bases separated the two germline ends. The germline V gene encodes CDR1 DFQATT and CDR2 SNEGSKA (reference sequence). This CDR3 is 11 amino acids long.

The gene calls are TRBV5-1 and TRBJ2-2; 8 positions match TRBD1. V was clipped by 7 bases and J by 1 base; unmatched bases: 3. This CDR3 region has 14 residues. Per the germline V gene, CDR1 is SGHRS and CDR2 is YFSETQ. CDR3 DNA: TGCGCCAGCTCCGGGACAGGGAACACCGGGGAGCTGTTTTTT. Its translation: CASSGTGNTGELFF.

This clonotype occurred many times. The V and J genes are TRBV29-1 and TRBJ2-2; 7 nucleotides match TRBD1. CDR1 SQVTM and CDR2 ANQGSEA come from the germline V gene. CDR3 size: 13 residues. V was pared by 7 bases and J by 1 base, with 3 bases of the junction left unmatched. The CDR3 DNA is TGCAGCGCGTCAGGGGGGAACACCGGGGAGCTGTTTTTT. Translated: CSASGGNTGELFF.

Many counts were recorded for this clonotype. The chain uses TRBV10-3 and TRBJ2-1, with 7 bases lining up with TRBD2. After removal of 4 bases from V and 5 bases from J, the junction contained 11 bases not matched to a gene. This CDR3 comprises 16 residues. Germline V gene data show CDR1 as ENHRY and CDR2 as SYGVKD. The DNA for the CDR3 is TGTGCCATCAGTGCCCGCCCTAGCGGAGGGCACAATGAGCAGTTCTTC. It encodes CAISARPSGGHNEQFF.

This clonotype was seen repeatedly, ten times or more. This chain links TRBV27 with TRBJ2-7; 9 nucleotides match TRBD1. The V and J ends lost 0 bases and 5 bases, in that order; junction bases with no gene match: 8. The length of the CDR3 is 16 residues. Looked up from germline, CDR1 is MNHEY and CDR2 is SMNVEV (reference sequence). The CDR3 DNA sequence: TGTGCCAGCAGTTTATCCCCCGGGACAGGGATCCACGAGCAGTACTTC. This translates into CASSLSPGTGIHEQYF.

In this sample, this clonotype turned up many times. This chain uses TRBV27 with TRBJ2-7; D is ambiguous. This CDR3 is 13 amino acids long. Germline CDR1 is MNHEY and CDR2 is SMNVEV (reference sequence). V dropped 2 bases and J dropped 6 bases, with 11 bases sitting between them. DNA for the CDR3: TGTGCCAGCAGTTTACGCCTTCTAGGCGAGCAGTACTTC. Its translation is CASSLRLLGEQYF.

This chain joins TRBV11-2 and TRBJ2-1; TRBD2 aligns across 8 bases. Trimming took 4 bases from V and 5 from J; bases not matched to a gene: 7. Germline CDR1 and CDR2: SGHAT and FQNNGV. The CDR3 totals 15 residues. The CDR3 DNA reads TGTGCCAGCAGCTCCCTTCGGGGGGGACACAATGAGCAGTTCTTC. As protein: CASSSLRGGHNEQFF.

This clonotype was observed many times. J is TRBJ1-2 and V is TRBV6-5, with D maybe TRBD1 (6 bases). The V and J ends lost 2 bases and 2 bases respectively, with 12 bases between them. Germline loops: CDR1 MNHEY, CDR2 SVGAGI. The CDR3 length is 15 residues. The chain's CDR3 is CASSYLTGKNYGYTF. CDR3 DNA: TGTGCCAGCAGTTACCTAACAGGGAAGAACTATGGCTACACCTTC.

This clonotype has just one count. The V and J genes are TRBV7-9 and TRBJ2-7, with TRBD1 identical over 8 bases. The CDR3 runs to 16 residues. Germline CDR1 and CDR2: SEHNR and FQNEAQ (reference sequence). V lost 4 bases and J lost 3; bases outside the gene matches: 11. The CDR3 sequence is CASSSVPGTGFYEQYF. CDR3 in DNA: TGTGCCAGCAGCTCCGTACCCGGGACAGGATTCTACGAGCAGTACTTC.

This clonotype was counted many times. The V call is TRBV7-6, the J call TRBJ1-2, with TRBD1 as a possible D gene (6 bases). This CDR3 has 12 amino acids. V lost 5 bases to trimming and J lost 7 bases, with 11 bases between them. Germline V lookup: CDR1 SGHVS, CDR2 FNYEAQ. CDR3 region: CASSKGVAGYTF. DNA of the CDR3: TGTGCCAGCAGCAAGGGGGTTGCTGGCTACACCTTC.

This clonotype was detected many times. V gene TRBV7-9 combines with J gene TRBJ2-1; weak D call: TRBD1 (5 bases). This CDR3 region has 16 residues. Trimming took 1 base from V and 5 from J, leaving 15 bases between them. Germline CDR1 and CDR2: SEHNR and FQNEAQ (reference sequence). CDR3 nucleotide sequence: TGTGCCAGCAGCTTAGACAGGAGAAGGGGTGACAATGAGCAGTTCTTC. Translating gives CASSLDRRRGDNEQFF.

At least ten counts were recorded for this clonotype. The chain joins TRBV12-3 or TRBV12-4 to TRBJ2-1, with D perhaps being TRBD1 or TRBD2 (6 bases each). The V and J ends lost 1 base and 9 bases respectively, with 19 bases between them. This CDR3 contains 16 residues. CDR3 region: CASSLVAGQRGLEQFF. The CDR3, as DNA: TGTGCCAGCAGTTTAGTTGCGGGACAAAGAGGCCTTGAGCAGTTCTTC.

The CDR3 region has the DNA TGTGCCAGCAGCTCCATTGCGGGCGAAGCTTTCTTT. Residues: CASSSIAGEAFF. J is TRBJ1-1 and V is TRBV11-2; D remains ambiguous. Trimming pared 4 bases from V and 8 bases from J, leaving 11 bases between. Germline CDR1 SGHAT, CDR2 FQNNGV. The CDR3 is 12 residues long.

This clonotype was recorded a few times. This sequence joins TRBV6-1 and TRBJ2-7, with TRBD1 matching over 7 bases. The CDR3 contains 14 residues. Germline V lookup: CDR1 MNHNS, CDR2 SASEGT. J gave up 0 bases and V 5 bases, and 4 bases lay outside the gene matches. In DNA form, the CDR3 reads TGTGCCAGCAGTAGGGGACAGAGCTCCTACGAGCAGTACTTC. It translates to CASSRGQSSYEQYF.

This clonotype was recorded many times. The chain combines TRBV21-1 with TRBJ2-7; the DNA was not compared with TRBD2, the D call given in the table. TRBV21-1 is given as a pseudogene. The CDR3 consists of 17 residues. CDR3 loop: CASSKCPQREDTYEQYF. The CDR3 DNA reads TGTGCCAGCAGCAAATGCCCCCAGCGGGAGGACACCTACGAGCAGTACTTC.

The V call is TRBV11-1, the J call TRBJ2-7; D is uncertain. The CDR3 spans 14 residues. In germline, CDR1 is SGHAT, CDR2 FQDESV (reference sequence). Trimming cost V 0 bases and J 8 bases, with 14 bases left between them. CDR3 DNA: TGTGCCAGCAGCTTAGCCGGACCCCACCCCAAGCAGTACTTC. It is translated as CASSLAGPHPKQYF.

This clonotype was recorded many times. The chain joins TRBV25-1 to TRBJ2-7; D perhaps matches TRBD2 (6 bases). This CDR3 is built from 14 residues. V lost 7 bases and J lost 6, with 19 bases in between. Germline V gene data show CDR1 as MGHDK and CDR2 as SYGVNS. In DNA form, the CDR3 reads TGTGCCAGCATGGCCAACGCGGGACGAGGCGAGCAGTACTTC. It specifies CASMANAGRGEQYF.

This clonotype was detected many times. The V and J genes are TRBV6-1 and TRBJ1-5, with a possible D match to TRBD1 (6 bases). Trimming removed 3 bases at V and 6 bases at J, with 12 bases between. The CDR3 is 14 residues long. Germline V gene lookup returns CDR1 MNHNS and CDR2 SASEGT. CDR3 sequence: CASSESTGFQPQHF. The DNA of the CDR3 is TGTGCCAGCAGTGAGTCAACAGGGTTTCAGCCCCAGCATTTT.

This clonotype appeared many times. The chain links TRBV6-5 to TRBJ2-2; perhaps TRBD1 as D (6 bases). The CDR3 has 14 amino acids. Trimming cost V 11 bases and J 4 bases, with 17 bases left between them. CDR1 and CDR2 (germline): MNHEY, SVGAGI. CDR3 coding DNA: TGTGCCGCGTCACAGGGCCTGTTCACCGGGGAGCTGTTTTTT. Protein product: CAASQGLFTGELFF.

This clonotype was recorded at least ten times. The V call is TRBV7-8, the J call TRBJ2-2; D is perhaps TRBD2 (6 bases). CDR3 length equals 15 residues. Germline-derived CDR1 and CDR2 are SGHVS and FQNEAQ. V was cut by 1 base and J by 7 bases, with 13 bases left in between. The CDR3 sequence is CASSLVSGSRGELFF. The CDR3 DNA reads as TGTGCCAGCAGCTTAGTGAGCGGGTCGCGCGGGGAGCTGTTTTTT. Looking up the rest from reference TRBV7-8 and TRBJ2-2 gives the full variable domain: GAGVSQSPRYKVAKRGQDVALRCDPISGHVSLFWYQQALGQGPEFLTYFQNEAQLDKSGLPSDRFFAERPEGSVSTLKIQRTQQEDSAVYLCASSLVSGSRGELFFGEGSRLTVL.

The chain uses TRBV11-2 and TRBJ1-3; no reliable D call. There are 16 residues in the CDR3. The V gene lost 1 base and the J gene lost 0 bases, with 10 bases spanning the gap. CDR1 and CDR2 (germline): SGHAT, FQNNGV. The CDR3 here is CASSLATTHSGNTIYF. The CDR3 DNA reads TGTGCCAGCAGCTTAGCCACGACCCACTCTGGAAACACCATATATTTT.

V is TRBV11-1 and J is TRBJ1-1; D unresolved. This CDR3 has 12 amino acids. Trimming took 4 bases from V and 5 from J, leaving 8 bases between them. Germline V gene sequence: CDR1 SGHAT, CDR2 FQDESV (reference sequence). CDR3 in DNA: TGTGCCAGCAGCTGGACGGGAACTGAAGCTTTCTTT. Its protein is CASSWTGTEAFF.

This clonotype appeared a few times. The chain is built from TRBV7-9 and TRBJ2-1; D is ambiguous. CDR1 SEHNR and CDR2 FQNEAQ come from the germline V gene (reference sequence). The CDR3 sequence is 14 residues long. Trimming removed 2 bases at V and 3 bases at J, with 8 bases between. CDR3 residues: CASSLLVSYNEQFF. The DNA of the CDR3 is TGTGCCAGCAGCTTACTAGTGAGCTACAATGAGCAGTTCTTC.